This entry describes one T cell receptor (beta chain). Its antigen remains unidentified. It has no much larger one-base neighbor in the sample; base qualities were not kept. The library was produced with 5' RACE. The sequencer listed for this sample is Illumina HiSeq 2500. The second PCR ran for roughly 6 to 11 cycles and used a J-beta primer mix along with a sample-barcoded 5' primer. A template-switch 5' adaptor carrying 12 random nucleotides introduced a unique molecular identifier onto each TCR beta cDNA molecule. At least 2.5 million CDR3-containing paired-end reads were obtained from each sample. All of the RNA was converted into first-strand cDNA using the Mint cDNA synthesis kit, with a TRBC-specific oligonucleotide serving as the primer. After uracil-DNA glycosylase treatment, a first 18-cycle PCR used universal primers M1SS and BC2_uni_R on all cDNA. Turning to the authors' computational methods: For normalization, 1 million high-quality reads, each with a distinct molecular identifier, were randomly selected from each sample. Reads sharing molecular identifiers were discarded rather than binned into consensus sequences. MiTCR, set to a Q25 quality threshold and the strictest error-elimination algorithm, was used for CDR3 identification, clonotype clustering and error correction. Lower-bound total TCR beta diversity was estimated with a nonparametric unseen species model using Euler transformation. The public reads were reprocessed in TCRdb via fastp at Q25 and MiXCR, keeping in-frame beta chains. Each CDR3 protein appears once, grouped with its most common genes and DNA. TCRdb, rather than the study authors, made the V and J calls. The sample table lists 1.2 million to 1.5 million distinct CDR3 sequences, approximately 59% of them with a count of one. Under 8.5% of the sample rests with the top ten.

This entry is derived from a study of blood T cells in healthy people across ages (dated by TCRdb to the mid-2010s). With regard to the full study: Template switching captured roughly one uniquely barcoded TCR beta cDNA molecule per two T cells in model experiments. Using deep sequencing normalized with unique cDNA molecular identifiers, the study measured how TCR beta repertoire diversity changes with age. The donors were divided into four age groups: young (average around 16 years), middle-aged (approximately 41), aged (about 60) and long-lived (about 79). Donors of different ages were randomly distributed across sequencing lanes to avoid experimental bias. For two donors (one aged 18 to 29 and one aged 80 or older), the study analyzed two additional independent replicas of 1 million unique cDNA reads from the same blood draw.

Study-wide findings and limitations: Bulk unsorted PBMC profiling prevented conclusive comparison of naive and antigen-experienced compartments. The percentage of naive T cells measured by flow cytometry correlated strongly with observed TCR beta diversity. Observed TCR beta diversity per million T cells fell roughly linearly with age, and a significant reduction was already apparent by age roughly 40. Because donor CMV infection status was unknown, age-related changes in expanded clonotypes were potentially confounded. Total diversity estimates from one million sequenced T cells were considered lower bounds and underestimates. The long-lived group showed more naive CD4+ T cells, fewer expanded clones and increased TCR diversity than the aged group, suggesting age selection.

The roughly 37 donors, aged about 6 to 100 years, were systemically healthy Caucasian individuals from Russia. About 9.8 milliliters of peripheral blood were drawn from each donor into EDTA-treated Vacutainer tubes. Ficoll-Paque density-gradient centrifugation was used to isolate PBMCs, with at least 7 million obtained per sample. Trizol reagent was used to extract total RNA from PBMCs, with at least 5.5 micrograms per sample. For every donor, flow cytometry on a PBMC aliquot measured the percentage of naive CD45RAhigh/CD27high T cells. CDR1 LNHDA and CDR2 SQIVND were looked up in the germline V gene (reference sequence). Reading from cysteine to phenylalanine, the CDR3 counts 14 amino acids. CDR3 DNA is the only sequence kept; it has 42 bases, read in frame from the first base. A distance of 15 bases separates the germline ends of V and J, which lose 7 bases and 3 bases respectively.

Sequencing was performed on blood. This TCR came from a man aged 18 to 29 in good health. The chain couples TRBV19 to TRBJ2-5; a weak D assignment points to TRBD2 (5 bases agree). At the DNA level, the sequence is TGTGCCAGTACCCAGTCAGGACTTGAAGAGACCCAGTACTTC. Its protein product is CASTQSGLEETQYF.